One and the same sample provided the 3 T cell receptor beta chains below, sequenced in a study of PD-1 blockade in classical Hodgkin lymphoma. Sequenced by immunoSEQ multiplex PCR; TCRdb stores in-frame clones only, minus some. This table holds 20,000 to 25,000 clones, around three quarters found once. All the patients suffered relapse after autologous stem cell transplantation, and brentuximab vedotin exposure differed. Sequencing was performed on peripheral blood mononuclear cells (PBMCs), taken before the second cycle of nivolumab. Receptors were obtained from a human donor with classical Hodgkin lymphoma.

V usage is TRBV28 and J usage is TRBJ2-7; the D gene could be TRBD1 or TRBD2 (6 bases each). Germline V gene sequence: CDR1 MDHEN, CDR2 SYDVKM. Deletions cut 9 bases from V and 2 bases from J, with 14 bases between. This CDR3 is 13 amino acids long. The CDR3 reads CARKHREAYEQYF. CDR3 nucleotide sequence: TGTGCCAGGAAACACAGGGAGGCCTACGAGCAGTACTTC.

V usage is TRBV12-5 and J usage is TRBJ1-2; 10 bases map to TRBD1. Per germline, CDR1 LGHNT and CDR2 FRNRAP. Unmatched junction bases numbered 13, after V lost 6 bases and J lost 0 bases. This CDR3 is 18 amino acids long. DNA for the CDR3: TGTGCTAGTGGACATACCGGGACAGGGGCCCCAGCTAACTATGGCTACACCTTC. It yields the protein CASGHTGTGAPANYGYTF.

The chain employs TRBV11-2 and TRBJ2-5; D is possibly TRBD1 (5 bases). V gave up 1 base and J gave up 4 bases, with 13 bases separating them. In germline, CDR1 is SGHAT, CDR2 FQNNGV. The CDR3 contains 15 residues. The CDR3 sequence is CASSLVGQGLETQYF. For the CDR3, the DNA is TGTGCCAGCAGCTTAGTAGGGCAGGGCTTAGAGACCCAGTACTTC.